This TCR beta chain stems from a study of shared clonotypes between healthy human individuals. Donors included only healthy HIV-negative adults lacking recent acute infections or vaccinations. Every contributor of samples was a Caucasian grown-up residing in Nashville, Tennessee. Genomic DNA per cell subset filled all wells of several immunoSEQ plates. DNA from unsorted PBMC was sequenced on ten immunoSEQ deep assay plates. Generated by immunoSEQ multiplex PCR, the TCRdb table keeps only in-frame clones and is missing some. The top ten hold 12% of the sample, which has hundreds of thousands of clones, just over 75% seen once. CDR3 length: 14 amino acids. Trimming took 6 bases from V and 6 from J; bases not matched to a gene: 8. CDR1 and CDR2 (germline): MDHEN, SYDVKM.

The V gene is TRBV28, the J gene TRBJ1-5; 7 bases match TRBD1. Sequenced material: PBMCs. This TCR came from a woman in her thirties or forties in good health. Some clones in this sample may be carry-over from other donors' samples. In nucleotides, the CDR3 is TGTGCCAGCAGGGCCGGACAGGCGGGTCAGCCCCAGCATTTT. It is translated as CASRAGQAGQPQHF.